The clone carrying this TCR beta chain was detected once. Measured with immunoSEQ multiplex PCR; TCRdb has only the in-frame clones, and not every one. This sample has over 150,000 clones, with approximately 94% found just once. Germline V CDR1 and CDR2: SGHTA, FQGNSA. The V end lost 2 bases, the J end lost 2 bases, and 7 bases lay between the germline ends. The CDR3 is 13 amino acids. This sample is drawn from a study of control samples from healthy donors and cancer patients. The rearrangement joins TRBV7-2 to TRBJ2-7; D is unresolved. The specimen was PBMCs. The receptor was isolated from a man between 60 and 75 years old with colorectal cancer. CDR3 bases: TGTGCCAGCAGCTTATCAGAACCCTACGAGCAGTACTTC. As protein: CASSLSEPYEQYF.